This T cell receptor beta chain was recorded in a study of CD8 T cells in Susac syndrome. Study in general: Among the Susac syndrome patients sequenced, 5 or 6 had active disease and roughly eight were in remission.

A single count supports this clonotype. An amount of RNA that ranged from about 0.45 to 1 ug was reverse transcribed with random hexamers. One entry per CDR3 protein results from TCRdb running MiXCR on the immunoSEQ multiplex PCR reads. The sample lists 120,000 or so distinct CDR3 sequences, just under 95% occurring once. Germline assignment: CDR1 SGDLS and CDR2 YYNGEE. V was clipped by 4 bases and J by 4 bases; unmatched bases: 7. The CDR3 contains 14 residues. The chain is built from TRBV9 and TRBJ2-7, with TRBD1 matching 8 bases. The receptor was isolated from a human donor with Susac syndrome. What was sequenced was CD8+ T cells from PBMCs. The chain's CDR3 is CASSPGQGWYEQYF. CDR3 sequence (DNA): TGTGCCAGCAGCCCCGGACAGGGTTGGTACGAGCAGTACTTC.